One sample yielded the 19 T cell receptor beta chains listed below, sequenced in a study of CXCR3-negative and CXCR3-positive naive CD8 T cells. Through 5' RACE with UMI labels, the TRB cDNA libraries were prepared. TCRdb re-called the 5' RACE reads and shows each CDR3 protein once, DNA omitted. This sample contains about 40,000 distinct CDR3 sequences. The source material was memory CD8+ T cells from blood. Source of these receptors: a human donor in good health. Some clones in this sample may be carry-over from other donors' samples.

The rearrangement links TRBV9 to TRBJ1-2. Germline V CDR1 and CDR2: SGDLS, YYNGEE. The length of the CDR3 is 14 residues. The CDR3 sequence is CASSKSEGSYGYTF. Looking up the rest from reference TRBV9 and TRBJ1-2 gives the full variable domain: DSGVTQTPKHLITATGQRVTLRCSPRSGDLSVYWYQQSLDQGLQFLIQYYNGEERAKGNILERFSAQQFPDLHSELNLSSLELGDSALYFCASSKSEGSYGYTFGSGTRLTVV.

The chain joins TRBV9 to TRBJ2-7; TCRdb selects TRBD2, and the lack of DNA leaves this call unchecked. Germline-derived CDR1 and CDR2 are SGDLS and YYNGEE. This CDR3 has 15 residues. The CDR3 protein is CASSPARGGAYEQYF.

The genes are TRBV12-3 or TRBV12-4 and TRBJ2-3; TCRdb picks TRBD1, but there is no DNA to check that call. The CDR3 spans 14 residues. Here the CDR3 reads CASSLGHRTDTQYF.

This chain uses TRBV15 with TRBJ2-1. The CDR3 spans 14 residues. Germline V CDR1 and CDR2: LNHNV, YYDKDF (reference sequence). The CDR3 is CATSRVGSPNEQFF.

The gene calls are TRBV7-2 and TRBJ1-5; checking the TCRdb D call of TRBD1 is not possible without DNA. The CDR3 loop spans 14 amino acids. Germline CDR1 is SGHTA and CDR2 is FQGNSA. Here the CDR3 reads CASGLTGQGQPQHF.

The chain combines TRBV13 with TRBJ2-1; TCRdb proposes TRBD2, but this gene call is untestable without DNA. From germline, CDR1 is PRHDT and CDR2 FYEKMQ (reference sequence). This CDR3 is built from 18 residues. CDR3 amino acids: CASSQGTSEVFSYNEQFF.

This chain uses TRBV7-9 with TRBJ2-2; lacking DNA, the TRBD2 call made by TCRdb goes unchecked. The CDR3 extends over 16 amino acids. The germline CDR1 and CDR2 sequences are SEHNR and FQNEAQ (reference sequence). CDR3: CASSHEEGGITGELFF.

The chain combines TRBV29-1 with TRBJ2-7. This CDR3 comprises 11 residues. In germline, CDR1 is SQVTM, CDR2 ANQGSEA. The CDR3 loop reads CSVEENYEQYF.

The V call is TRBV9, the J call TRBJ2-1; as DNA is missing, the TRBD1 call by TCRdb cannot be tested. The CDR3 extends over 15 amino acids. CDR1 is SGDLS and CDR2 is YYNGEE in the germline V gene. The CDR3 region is CASSDTGTVPIEQFF.

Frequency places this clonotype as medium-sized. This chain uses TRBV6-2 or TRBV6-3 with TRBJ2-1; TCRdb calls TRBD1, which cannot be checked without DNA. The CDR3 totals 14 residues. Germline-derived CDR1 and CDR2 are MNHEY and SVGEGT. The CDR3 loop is CASSRQGEHNEQFF.

CDR3 region: CASPNSRGGYGHTF. V gene TRBV7-9 combines with J gene TRBJ1-2; TCRdb's assignment of TRBD1 cannot be checked, as there is no DNA. This CDR3 is 14 amino acids long. Germline-derived CDR1 and CDR2 are SEHNR and FQNEAQ (reference sequence).

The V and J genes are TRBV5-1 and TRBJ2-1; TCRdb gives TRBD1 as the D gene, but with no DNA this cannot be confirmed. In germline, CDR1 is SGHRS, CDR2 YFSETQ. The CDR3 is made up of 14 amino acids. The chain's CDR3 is CASSLGRGDDEQFF. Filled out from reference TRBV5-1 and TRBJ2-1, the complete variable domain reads KAGVTQTPRYLIKTRGQQVTLSCSPISGHRSVSWYQQTPGQGLQFLFEYFSETQRNKGNFPGRFSGRQFSNSRSEMNVSTLELGDSALYLCASSLGRGDDEQFFGPGTRLTVL.

CDR3: CASRGEFLEQFF. The chain employs TRBV2 and TRBJ2-1; with no DNA, the TCRdb D assignment of TRBD1 cannot be verified. The CDR3 is 12 residues long. CDR1 SNHLY and CDR2 FYNNEI come from the germline V gene.

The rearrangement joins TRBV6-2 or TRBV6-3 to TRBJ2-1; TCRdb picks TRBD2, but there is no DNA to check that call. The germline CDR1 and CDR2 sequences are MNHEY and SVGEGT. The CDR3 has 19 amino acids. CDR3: CASTDLGLAGSSSYNEQFF.

The CDR3 sequence is CASSQGGGAYNEQFF. The chain recombines TRBV3-1 with TRBJ2-1; absent DNA, TCRdb's TRBD2 call cannot be checked. CDR1 LGHDT and CDR2 YNNKEL come from the germline V gene (reference sequence). This CDR3 comprises 15 residues.

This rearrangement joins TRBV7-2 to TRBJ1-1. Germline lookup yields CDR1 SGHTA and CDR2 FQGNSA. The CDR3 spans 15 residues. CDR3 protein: CASKIEAQTNTEAFF. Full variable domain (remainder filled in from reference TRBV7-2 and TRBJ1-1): GAGVSQSPSNKVTEKGKDVELRCDPISGHTALYWYRQSLGQGLEFLIYFQGNSAPDKSGLPSDRFSAERTGGSVSTLTIQRTQQEDSAVYLCASKIEAQTNTEAFFGQGTRLTVV.

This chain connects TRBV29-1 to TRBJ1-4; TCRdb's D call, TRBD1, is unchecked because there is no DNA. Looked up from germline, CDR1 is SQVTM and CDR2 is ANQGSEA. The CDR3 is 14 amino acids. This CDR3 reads CSVEIRGLNEKLFF.

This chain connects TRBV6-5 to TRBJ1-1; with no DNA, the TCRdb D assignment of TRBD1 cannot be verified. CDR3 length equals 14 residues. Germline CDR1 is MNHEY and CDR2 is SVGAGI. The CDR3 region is CASSRDSILTEAFF.

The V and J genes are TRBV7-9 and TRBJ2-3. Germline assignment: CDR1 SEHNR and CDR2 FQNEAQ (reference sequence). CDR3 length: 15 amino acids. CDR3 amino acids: CASSSYADSTDTQYF.